This T cell receptor (beta chain) was sequenced during a study of T cell responses to AZD1222 COVID-19 vaccine. To note about this clone: No antigen is known for it.

Here immunoSEQ multiplex PCR was the method, and the copy in TCRdb shows in-frame clones only, minus some. The sample has 45,000 to 55,000 clones, about 80% seen once. This CDR3 has 15 residues. Germline V CDR1 and CDR2: MNHEY, SVGAGI. Trimming pared 6 bases from V and 6 bases from J, leaving 19 bases between. Study-wide results and caveats: No repertoire was sampled before or during the peak T cell response, only after it. Reportedly, close to half of spike-specific TCRs are directed against unmutated variant regions.

This receptor was identified in an adult in good health. This chain connects TRBV6-5 to TRBJ2-3, with D possibly being TRBD2 (8 bases). The source material was peripheral blood, sampled on day 0 of AZD1222 vaccination. In DNA, the CDR3 is TGTGCCAGCAGGATTAGCGGGACCAGGGGGGATACGCAGTATTTT. The encoded protein is CASRISGTRGDTQYF.